This T cell receptor beta chain derives from a study of blood T cells in healthy people across ages. With a J-beta primer mix and a sample-barcoded 5' primer, a second PCR ran 7 to 11 cycles. TCRdb recomputed calls from the 5' RACE reads with MiXCR, one row per CDR3 protein. The sample includes approximately 1,000,000 distinct CDR3 sequences, around two fifths of them seen just once. This CDR3 contains 11 residues. Per the germline V gene, CDR1 is SGHTA and CDR2 is FQGNSA. The V end lost 0 bases, the J end lost 12 bases, and 7 bases lay between the germline ends. This clonotype originated in a young man in good health. Sequencing was performed on blood. This chain uses TRBV7-2 with TRBJ2-3; D is ambiguous. CDR3 amino acids: CASSLAGHQYF. The CDR3, as DNA: TGTGCCAGCAGCTTAGCTGGCCATCAGTATTTT.